The 20 T cell receptor beta chains reported below all come from one sample, sequenced in a study of T cells in Graves' hyperthyroidism and ophthalmopathy. Researchers took RNA transcripts and amplified the TCR beta CDR3 regions from them. HTBI primers drove first-round RT-PCR of the TCR CDR3. TCRdb re-called the multiplex PCR reads through MiXCR, storing one row per CDR3 protein. The top ten hold approximately 30% of the sample, which has 500,000 or so distinct CDR3 sequences, 15% to 20% seen once. Source material: blood. These receptors were collected from a woman in her 30s with Graves' ophthalmopathy.

On this clonotype: This may stem from a read error, because a much larger clone lies one nucleotide away. This chain links TRBV6-9 with TRBJ2-5; D gene unclear. This CDR3 is built from 13 residues. V was cut by 4 bases and J by 5 bases, with 11 bases left in between. Germline assignment: CDR1 MNHGY and CDR2 SVAAGI. The CDR3 loop reads CASSSAPWETQYF. The CDR3 coding sequence is TGTGCCAGCAGTTCGGCACCCTGGGAGACCCAGTACTTC.

To note about this clonotype: A much more abundant neighbour one base away suggests this may be a read error. This chain joins TRBV20-1 and TRBJ2-7; the match to TRBD2 covers 9 bases. The CDR3 sequence is 13 residues long. V was clipped by 6 bases and J by 3 bases; unmatched bases: 6. Germline-derived CDR1 and CDR2 are DFQATT and SNEGSKA (reference sequence). DNA of the CDR3: TGCAGTGCAGGGACTAGCCTCGACTACGAGCAGTACTTC. This translates into CSAGTSLDYEQYF.

V gene TRBV6-1 combines with J gene TRBJ2-7, with 7 bases aligning to TRBD1. CDR3 length: 15 residues. V shed 6 bases and J 3 bases; nucleotides not matched to a gene: 11. Germline CDR1 MNHNS, CDR2 SASEGT. The DNA for the CDR3 is TGTGCCAGCAGCCAGGCGCAGGGGGTCGTCTACGAGCAGTACTTC. As protein: CASSQAQGVVYEQYF.

This clonotype occurred many times. The chain uses TRBV28 and TRBJ2-7, with D possibly matching TRBD1 (6 bases). CDR3 size: 13 residues. V lost 3 bases, J lost 5 bases, and 11 bases lay in between. Germline loops: CDR1 MDHEN, CDR2 SYDVKM. In DNA form, the CDR3 reads TGTGCCAGCAGTTTTCGACAGGTCCACGAGCAGTACTTC. This encodes CASSFRQVHEQYF.

This clonotype has at least ten counts. The chain employs TRBV2 and TRBJ2-1, with 9 nucleotides matching TRBD2. Germline V gives CDR1 SNHLY, CDR2 FYNNEI. The CDR3 loop spans 14 amino acids. The trim removed 4 bases at V and 7 bases at J, leaving 5 bases unmatched. In DNA form, the CDR3 reads TGTGCCAGCAGTGTGGGACTAGCTTTGAATGAGCAGTTCTTC. It encodes CASSVGLALNEQFF.

This clonotype was recorded many times. The chain employs TRBV6-1 and TRBJ1-1; D may be TRBD1 (5 bases). The CDR3 runs to 14 residues. V gave up 6 bases and J gave up 0 bases, with 11 bases separating them. Germline V gives CDR1 MNHNS, CDR2 SASEGT. As DNA, the CDR3 is TGTGCCAGCAGCAAGACAGAACTGAACACTGAAGCTTTCTTT. Its protein product is CASSKTELNTEAFF.

This clonotype has just a few counts. The rearrangement joins TRBV19 to TRBJ2-3, with 10 bases lining up with TRBD1. The trim removed 6 bases at V and 1 base at J, leaving 13 bases unmatched. CDR1 is LNHDA and CDR2 is SQIVND in the germline V gene (reference sequence). This CDR3 has 18 amino acids. The CDR3 region is CASRDPGQGLLGTDTQYF. CDR3 in DNA: TGTGCCAGTAGGGACCCGGGACAGGGGCTTTTAGGCACAGATACGCAGTATTTT.

The table lists this clonotype with many counts. The chain couples TRBV4-1 to TRBJ2-1, with TRBD2 matching 13 bases. V lost 4 bases, J lost 7 bases, and 7 bases stayed unmatched. CDR3 length equals 16 residues. Germline V gene sequence: CDR1 MGHRA, CDR2 YSYEKL. In nucleotides, the CDR3 is TGCGCCAGCAGCCGTGGACTAGCGGGAGTCGATAATGAGCAGTTCTTC. It specifies CASSRGLAGVDNEQFF.

A few counts support this clonotype. The rearrangement uses TRBV6-2 or TRBV6-3 and TRBJ2-3, with D uncertain. Deletions cut 10 bases from V and 6 bases from J, with 26 bases between. CDR3 length equals 16 residues. The germline V gene encodes CDR1 MNHEY and CDR2 SVGEGT. The CDR3 here is CATRQAYRAVGDTQYF. CDR3 DNA: TGTGCCACCCGGCAGGCCTATCGTGCCGTAGGCGATACGCAGTATTTT.

This clonotype was observed once. At one end, the junction sequence differs from germline, possibly due to a read error. This chain joins TRBV24-1 and TRBJ2-7; the D gene is possibly TRBD2 (5 bases). CDR3 length equals 15 residues. Germline CDR1 is KGHDR and CDR2 is SFDVKD. CDR3 sequence (DNA): TGTGCCACCAGTGATTCGGGAACTAGGGCCTACAAGCAGTACTTC. It encodes CATSDSGTRAYKQYF.

This clonotype was found many times. The chain is built from TRBV5-1 and TRBJ2-1, with 12 bases lining up with TRBD1. CDR1 is SGHRS, CDR2 YFSETQ, per germline. The CDR3 consists of 18 residues. The J segment lost 9 bases and the V segment lost 1 base, leaving 14 bases of the junction unmatched. CDR3 sequence: CASSLWGQGARGITEQFF. For the CDR3, the DNA is TGCGCCAGCAGCTTGTGGGGACAGGGGGCGCGAGGGATTACTGAGCAGTTCTTC.

This clonotype has ten or more counts. The genes are TRBV5-1 and TRBJ1-1; no firm D call. There are 14 residues in the CDR3. V lost 0 bases to trimming and J lost 4 bases, with 10 bases between them. Germline V gene sequence: CDR1 SGHRS, CDR2 YFSETQ. The CDR3 reads CASSLGPVATEAFF. In nucleotides, the CDR3 is TGCGCCAGCAGCTTGGGACCAGTCGCCACTGAAGCTTTCTTT.

This clonotype was counted a few times. The chain employs TRBV7-9 and TRBJ2-1; 10 bases match TRBD1. Germline-derived CDR1 and CDR2 are SEHNR and FQNEAQ (reference sequence). This CDR3 is 15 amino acids long. Trimming took 1 base from V and 8 from J; bases not matched to a gene: 5. CDR3 sequence reads: CASSLGRTGGYEQFF. In DNA form, the CDR3 reads TGTGCCAGCAGCTTAGGACGGACAGGGGGTTATGAGCAGTTCTTC.

This clonotype has a handful of counts. J is TRBJ1-4 and V is TRBV7-2, with D possibly being TRBD1 (5 bases). CDR3 length: 12 residues. V shed 7 bases and J shed 5 bases, with 8 bases lying between them. The germline V gene encodes CDR1 SGHTA and CDR2 FQGNSA. CDR3 nucleotides: TGTGCCAGCAAAAGGGGAAATGAAAAACTGTTTTTT. Protein: CASKRGNEKLFF.

This sequence joins TRBV5-1 and TRBJ2-7; perhaps TRBD1 as D (6 bases). Germline V lookup: CDR1 SGHRS, CDR2 YFSETQ. CDR3 length equals 15 residues. V was clipped by 5 bases and J by 0 bases, with 15 bases between them. The CDR3 DNA sequence: TGCGCCAGCAGAGCCCGGACAGCCCTCTCCTACGAGCAGTACTTC. Its translation is CASRARTALSYEQYF.

This chain connects TRBV28 to TRBJ1-5; no firm D call. This CDR3 is built from 16 residues. Per the germline V gene, CDR1 is MDHEN and CDR2 is SYDVKM. Trimming stripped 6 bases from V and 4 bases from J, with 19 bases between. As DNA, the CDR3 is TGTGCCAGCAGGCCCAGTGAGGGCCTTTTTAATCAGCCCCAGCATTTT. It yields the protein CASRPSEGLFNQPQHF. Combining the CDR3 with reference TRBV28 and TRBJ1-5 gives the whole variable domain DVKVTQSSRYLVKRTGEKVFLECVQDMDHENMFWYRQDPGLGLRLIYFSYDVKMKEKGDIPEGYSVSREKKERFSLILESASTNQTSMYLCASRPSEGLFNQPQHFGDGTRLSIL.

The V gene is TRBV15, the J gene TRBJ1-5; D perhaps matches TRBD1 (5 bases). The V gene lost 4 bases and the J gene lost 0 bases, with 19 bases spanning the gap. Looked up from germline, CDR1 is LNHNV and CDR2 is YYDKDF (reference sequence). The CDR3 loop spans 18 amino acids. The CDR3 region is CATSTPWGRSYSNQPQHF. The CDR3 coding sequence is TGTGCCACCAGCACCCCCTGGGGCAGGTCATATAGCAATCAGCCCCAGCATTTT. Supplemented by reference TRBV15 and TRBJ1-5, the full variable domain reads DAMVIQNPRYQVTQFGKPVTLSCSQTLNHNVMYWYQQKSSQAPKLLFHYYDKDFNNEADTPDNFQSRRPNTSFCFLDIRSPGLGDTAMYLCATSTPWGRSYSNQPQHFGDGTRLSIL.

The rearrangement joins TRBV11-2 to TRBJ1-2; possible D gene TRBD1, 6 bases. CDR1 SGHAT and CDR2 FQNNGV come from the germline V gene. The V and J ends lost 1 base and 8 bases respectively, with 11 bases between them. The CDR3 runs 13 residues. CDR3 bases: TGTGCCAGCAGCTTAGGACAGGTGTCGGGCTACACCTTC. As protein: CASSLGQVSGYTF.

The chain is built from TRBV12-3 or TRBV12-4 and TRBJ2-3; D is tentatively TRBD1 or TRBD2 (6 bases each). CDR3 size: 15 residues. V lost 2 bases, J lost 5 bases, and 14 bases lay in between. The CDR3 nucleotides read TGTGCCAGCAGTTTAATCGGGGGCCGGGGAGATACGCAGTATTTT. Protein sequence: CASSLIGGRGDTQYF.

This clonotype was counted many times. V and J are TRBV6-2 or TRBV6-3 and TRBJ2-3; TRBD2 aligns across 7 bases. This CDR3 comprises 14 residues. The germline V gene has CDR1 MNHEY and CDR2 SVGEGT. V dropped 5 bases and J dropped 2; count of bases not matched to a gene: 4. Here the CDR3 DNA reads TGTGCCAGCAGTCGGAGCGGGACCACAGATACGCAGTATTTT. Protein sequence: CASSRSGTTDTQYF.